The 9 T cell receptor beta chains reported below all come from one sample, sequenced in a study of patients and donors after allogeneic stem cell transplantation. From the RT-PCR reads, TCRdb called clonotypes with MiXCR, one entry per CDR3 protein. In the table there are 900,000 to 1,000,000 distinct CDR3 sequences, about a sixth of which are singletons. The sample was blood, either unsorted or a sorted T cell fraction (not recorded which). The source is a human donor who was either an allogeneic HSCT recipient or a stem cell or donor lymphocyte infusion donor (not recorded which). It is not recorded whose cells these are; they may come from a transplant donor.

This clonotype has a handful of counts. The CDR3 reads CASSPPVGLAASSYNEQFF. The CDR3, as DNA: TGTGCCAGCTCACCACCGGTGGGACTAGCGGCAAGCTCCTACAATGAGCAGTTCTTC. This chain links TRBV18 with TRBJ2-1, with 11 nucleotides matching TRBD2. Germline-derived CDR1 and CDR2 are KGHSH and LQKENI. With 0 bases clipped from V and 0 bases from J, the junction kept 7 bases outside the gene matches. This CDR3 is 19 amino acids long.

The CDR3 reads CASSPRGWAGVPTEQFF. CDR3 in DNA: TGTGCCAGCAGTCCCCGGGGTTGGGCGGGCGTCCCGACAGAGCAGTTCTTC. The rearrangement uses TRBV28 and TRBJ2-1, with a possible D match to TRBD2 (5 bases). Trimming left V 5 bases short and J 10 bases short, with 27 bases between. Germline V gives CDR1 MDHEN, CDR2 SYDVKM. The CDR3 is made up of 17 amino acids. Using reference TRBV28 and TRBJ2-1 for the parts outside the CDR3, the full variable domain is DVKVTQSSRYLVKRTGEKVFLECVQDMDHENMFWYRQDPGLGLRLIYFSYDVKMKEKGDIPEGYSVSREKKERFSLILESASTNQTSMYLCASSPRGWAGVPTEQFFGPGTRLTVL.

V is TRBV5-6 and J is TRBJ2-7, with D perhaps TRBD1 or TRBD2 (6 bases each). CDR3 length: 15 amino acids. The V and J ends lost 3 bases and 3 bases respectively, with 16 bases between them. The germline gives CDR1 SGHDT, CDR2 YYEEEE. CDR3: CASSSRRGPYYEQYF. The CDR3 coding sequence is TGTGCCAGCAGCTCTCGCCGGGGGCCCTACTACGAGCAGTACTTC.

This clonotype was picked up a small number of times. The V call is TRBV10-3, the J call TRBJ2-1; D might be TRBD2 (6 bases). Trimming stripped 7 bases from V and 5 bases from J, with 12 bases between. Germline lookup yields CDR1 ENHRY and CDR2 SYGVKD. The CDR3 covers 13 residues. CDR3 DNA sequence: TGTGCCATCAAGGGTAGCGGAAACAATGAGCAGTTCTTC. Translation: CAIKGSGNNEQFF.

The chain uses TRBV7-2 and TRBJ2-5; 8 bases match TRBD1. Germline V lookup: CDR1 SGHTA, CDR2 FQGNSA. The CDR3 has 15 amino acids. V shed 5 bases and J 1 base; nucleotides not matched to a gene: 6. CDR3 nucleotide sequence: TGTGCCAGCAGCGCTGAGACAGGGGCCCAAGAGACCCAGTACTTC. This codes for CASSAETGAQETQYF.

This chain uses TRBV20-1 with TRBJ1-4; D may be TRBD1 (6 bases). The germline gives CDR1 DFQATT, CDR2 SNEGSKA (reference sequence). CDR3 length equals 14 residues. Trimming removed 8 bases at V and 8 bases at J, with 21 bases between. CDR3 bases: TGCAGTCCCTTGCCCGGGACACAGAGGGAAAAACTGTTTTTT. Translation gives CSPLPGTQREKLFF.

This clonotype turned up a few times. The genes are TRBV7-2 and TRBJ2-3; 8 bases match TRBD1. J lost 4 bases, V lost 5 bases, and 2 bases had no gene match. The CDR3 consists of 13 residues. In germline, CDR1 is SGHTA, CDR2 FQGNSA. Here the CDR3 DNA reads TGTGCCAGCAGCACACAGGGGGCAGATACGCAGTATTTT. Its translation: CASSTQGADTQYF.

CDR3 in amino acids: CSARGGLAGYTF. The CDR3 DNA is TGCAGTGCCCGGGGTGGCCTGGCGGGCTACACCTTC. V is TRBV20-1 and J is TRBJ1-2; D uncertain. In germline, CDR1 is DFQATT, CDR2 SNEGSKA (reference sequence). The CDR3 has 12 amino acids. V was shortened by 6 bases and J by 8 bases, with 16 bases between the two germline ends.

The chain links TRBV7-8 to TRBJ2-2; 9 positions agree with TRBD2. Germline V gene data show CDR1 as SGHVS and CDR2 as FQNEAQ. CDR3 length equals 16 residues. V gave up 5 bases and J gave up 0 bases; unmatched junction bases: 4. The CDR3 nucleotides are TGTGCCAGCAGCAAAGCGGGAGGTTCGAACACCGGGGAGCTGTTTTTT. It specifies CASSKAGGSNTGELFF.